Listed here is a single T cell receptor beta chain. Per the original methods: Amplification from reference gene primers served as the basis for estimated nucleated cell counts. TCRdb's table, derived via immunoSEQ multiplex PCR, lists solely in-frame clones and lacks some. The DNA was the basis for D and trimming; V, J and clone size are from that table. Among tens of thousands of clones listed, 90% were seen once. Germline loops: CDR1 SQVTM, CDR2 ANQGSEA. The CDR3 totals 14 residues. Deletions cut 6 bases from V and 5 bases from J, with 18 bases between. The sample belongs to a study of blood T cell repertoires in COVID-19. Study context: Both acute and convalescent COVID-19 samples were obtained from the United States, Italy and Spain. PBMCs, B-cell-depleted T cells, or T cells were the source of the cDNA or gDNA that made up the material.

The sequenced sample was peripheral blood. This rearrangement joins TRBV29-1 to TRBJ2-3, with D perhaps TRBD2 (6 bases). The receptor comes from a man in his forties or fifties with acute or convalescent COVID-19. The CDR3 protein is CSVTRGGPLDTQYF. The CDR3 DNA sequence: TGCAGCGTAACGCGGGGAGGACCATTAGATACGCAGTATTTT.